This T cell receptor (beta chain) was documented in a study of blood T cell repertoires in COVID-19. The CDR3 has 16 amino acids. Trimming removed 1 base from V and 4 bases from J; junction bases left unmatched: 9. The germline V gene has CDR1 MDHEN and CDR2 SYDVKM. Method: immunoSEQ multiplex PCR; TCRdb's copy keeps in-frame clones and lacks some. The sample includes some 250,000 clones, 85% to 90% of them seen just once. The source material was PBMCs or T cells enriched from blood (not recorded which). The chain uses TRBV28 and TRBJ2-5, with 7 bases that match TRBD1. This TCR derives from a man between 18 and 29 years old who had recovered from COVID-19. The CDR3 here is CASSLLEYRGGETQYF. The CDR3 DNA reads TGTGCCAGCAGTTTATTGGAATACAGGGGTGGAGAGACCCAGTACTTC.